The source of this T cell receptor (beta chain) is a study of T-cell memory formation after mild COVID-19. Study observations and caveats: Some responding clones appeared in pre-infection memory, suggesting cross-reactive memory joined. CD8+ contracting clones occupied EMRA, while CD4+ ones occupied mainly CM and EM. Day 15 to 85 contracting clones showed balanced CD4/CD8; later expanders leaned CD4+.

There are a few counts of this clonotype. The antigen is not known. 5'RACE with constant-segment primers built TCRalpha and TCRbeta cDNA libraries with UMIs. TCRdb reanalysed the 5' RACE reads using MiXCR and keeps one entry per CDR3 protein. This sample has about 430,000 distinct CDR3 sequences, with under 20% found just once. The germline V gene encodes CDR1 SGHNT and CDR2 YYREEE (reference sequence). The CDR3 is 12 amino acids. V was cut by 0 bases and J by 5 bases, with 5 bases left in between. The chain uses TRBV5-4 and TRBJ2-5; D gene unclear. The specimen sequenced was PBMCs or a T cell subset sorted from them (not recorded which). The sequence came from a man in his late teens or twenties who had mild COVID-19 (a few samples of this study predate the infection). Cell type and time point are not known. CDR3 residues: CASSLDPETQYF. In DNA form, the CDR3 reads TGTGCCAGCAGCTTGGACCCGGAGACCCAGTACTTC.